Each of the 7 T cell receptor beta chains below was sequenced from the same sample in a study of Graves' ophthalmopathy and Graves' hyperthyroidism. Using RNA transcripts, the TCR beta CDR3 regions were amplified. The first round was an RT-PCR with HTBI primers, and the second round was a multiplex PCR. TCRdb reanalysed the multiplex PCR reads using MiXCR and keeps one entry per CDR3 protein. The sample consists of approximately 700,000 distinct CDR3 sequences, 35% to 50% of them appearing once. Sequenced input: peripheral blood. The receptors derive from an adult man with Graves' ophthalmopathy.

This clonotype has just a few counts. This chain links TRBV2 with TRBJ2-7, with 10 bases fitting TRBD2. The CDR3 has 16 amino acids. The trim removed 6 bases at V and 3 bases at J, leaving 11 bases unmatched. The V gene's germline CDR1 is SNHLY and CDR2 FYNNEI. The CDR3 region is CASRLLGSGGNYEQYF. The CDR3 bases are TGTGCCAGCAGACTTCTGGGTAGCGGGGGGAACTACGAGCAGTACTTC.

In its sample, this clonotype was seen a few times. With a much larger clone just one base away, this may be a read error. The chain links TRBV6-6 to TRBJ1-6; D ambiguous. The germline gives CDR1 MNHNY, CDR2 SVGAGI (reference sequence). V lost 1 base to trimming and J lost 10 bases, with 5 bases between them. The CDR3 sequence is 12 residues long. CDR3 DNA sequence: TGTGCCAGCAGTTACTTGGGGTCACCCCTCCACTTT. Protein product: CASSYLGSPLHF.

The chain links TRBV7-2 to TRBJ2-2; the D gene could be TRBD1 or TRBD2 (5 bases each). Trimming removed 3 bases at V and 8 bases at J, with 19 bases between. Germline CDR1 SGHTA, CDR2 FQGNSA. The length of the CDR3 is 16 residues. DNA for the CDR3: TGTGCCAGCAGCTTTGTAGCGCAGGGTCGGGGAGGGGAGCTGTTTTTT. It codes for CASSFVAQGRGGELFF.

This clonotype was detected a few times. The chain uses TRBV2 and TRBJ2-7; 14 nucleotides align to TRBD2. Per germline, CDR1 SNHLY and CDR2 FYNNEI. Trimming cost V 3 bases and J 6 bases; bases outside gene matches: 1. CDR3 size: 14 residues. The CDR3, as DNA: TGTGCCAGCAGTGACGGACTAGCGGGAGGCGAGCAGTACTTC. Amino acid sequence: CASSDGLAGGEQYF.

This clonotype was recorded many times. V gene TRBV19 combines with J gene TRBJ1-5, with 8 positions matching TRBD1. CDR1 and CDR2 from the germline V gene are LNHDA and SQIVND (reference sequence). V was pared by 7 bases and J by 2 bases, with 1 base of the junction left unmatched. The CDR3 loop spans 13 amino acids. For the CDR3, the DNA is TGTGCCAGTATGGGACAGGGCAATCAGCCCCAGCATTTT. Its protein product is CASMGQGNQPQHF.

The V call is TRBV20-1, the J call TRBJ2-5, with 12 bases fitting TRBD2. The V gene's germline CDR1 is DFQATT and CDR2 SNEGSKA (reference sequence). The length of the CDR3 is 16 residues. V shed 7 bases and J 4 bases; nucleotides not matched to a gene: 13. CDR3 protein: CSVQRLAGARGETQYF. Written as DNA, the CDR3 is TGCAGTGTCCAAAGACTAGCGGGAGCACGGGGAGAGACCCAGTACTTC.

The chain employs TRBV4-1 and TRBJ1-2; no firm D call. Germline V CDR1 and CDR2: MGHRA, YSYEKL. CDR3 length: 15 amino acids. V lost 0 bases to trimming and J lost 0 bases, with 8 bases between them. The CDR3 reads CASSQDYSPNYGYTF. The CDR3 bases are TGCGCCAGCAGCCAAGATTACAGCCCTAACTATGGCTACACCTTC.